By its share, the clone carrying this TCR beta chain is large. Treatment reported: randomized to nivolumab then ipilimumab (arm A) or the reverse (arm B). Live CD3+CD8+ CD19− CD56− cells were sorted from PBMCs. The data were taken from a study of sequential checkpoint blockade in melanoma. V lost 3 bases to trimming and J lost 7 bases, with 18 bases between them. The germline CDR1 and CDR2 sequences are ENHRY and SYGVKD. The CDR3 sequence is 15 residues long. Clones were read by immunoSEQ multiplex PCR, and TCRdb kept only the in-frame ones, dropping some. The data contain 10,000 to 11,000 clones, 60% to 80% of them singletons.

This sample comprised CD8+ T cells sorted from blood (inferred from file names), obtained from a patient given nivolumab and ipilimumab in sequence. The sequence was obtained from a human donor with melanoma. The chain employs TRBV10-3 and TRBJ1-2; D perhaps matches TRBD1 (6 bases). The CDR3 loop reads CAISDIQGSRSGYTF. The CDR3 DNA sequence: TGTGCCATCAGTGACATTCAGGGGAGTAGAAGTGGCTACACCTTC.